Each of the 32 T cell receptor beta chains below was sequenced from the same sample in a study of graft-versus-host responses after intestinal transplantation. Generated by immunoSEQ multiplex PCR, the TCRdb table keeps only in-frame clones and is missing some. The sample lists roughly 7,700 clones; approximately 93% were seen once. Here the sequenced sample was PBMCs, taken 11 days after intestinal transplantation. Receptors were obtained from a human patient who received an intestinal transplant, so some T cells may come from the graft donor.

The chain carries TRBV2 and TRBJ2-1, with TRBD2 identical over 9 bases. This CDR3 has 15 amino acids. The germline V gene has CDR1 SNHLY and CDR2 FYNNEI. Trimming removed 6 bases from V and 1 base from J; junction bases left unmatched: 4. The CDR3 reads CASRDSGGSYNEQFF. The CDR3 bases are TGTGCCAGCAGGGATAGCGGGGGATCCTACAATGAGCAGTTCTTC.

This chain uses TRBV7-9 with TRBJ2-1; D not resolved. This CDR3 contains 15 residues. The V gene lost 0 bases and the J gene lost 3 bases, with 9 bases spanning the gap. Germline values: CDR1 SEHNR, CDR2 FQNEAQ (reference sequence). The CDR3: CASSLARENYNEQFF. DNA for the CDR3: TGTGCCAGCAGCTTAGCGCGCGAGAACTACAATGAGCAGTTCTTC.

The chain employs TRBV7-2 and TRBJ2-5, with D possibly matching TRBD2 (5 bases). Trimming took off 5 bases at V and 5 bases at J, with 24 bases between the two ends. Germline V lookup: CDR1 SGHTA, CDR2 FQGNSA. The CDR3 is made up of 17 amino acids. DNA for the CDR3: TGTGCCAGCAGCGACCCACTCTTACTAGAAAGGTGGGAGACCCAGTACTTC. It codes for CASSDPLLLERWETQYF.

Only one count was recorded for this clone. The chain has TRBV27 and TRBJ1-5; D not resolved. V was shortened by 6 bases and J by 3 bases, with 12 bases between the two germline ends. The CDR3 sequence is 14 residues long. Germline V CDR1 and CDR2: MNHEY, SMNVEV (reference sequence). The CDR3 region has the DNA TGTGCCAGCAGCCGCCCGGGGTACAATCAGCCCCAGCATTTT. It specifies CASSRPGYNQPQHF.

The chain joins TRBV5-6 to TRBJ1-2; 10 bases align to TRBD1. CDR1 is SGHDT, CDR2 YYEEEE, per germline. The CDR3 has 13 amino acids. J lost 6 bases, V lost 3 bases, and 2 bases had no gene match. The CDR3 protein is CASSWGTGDGYTF. The CDR3 DNA follows: TGTGCCAGCAGCTGGGGGACAGGGGATGGCTACACCTTC.

This clone has just one count. This sequence joins TRBV28 and TRBJ2-1; D is unresolved. Trimming pared 5 bases from V and 0 bases from J, leaving 11 bases between. The CDR3 has 15 residues. The germline V gene has CDR1 MDHEN and CDR2 SYDVKM. The CDR3 bases are TGTGCCAGCAGTCCCTCTCGCAGCTCCTACAATGAGCAGTTCTTC. Protein sequence: CASSPSRSSYNEQFF.

The genes are TRBV11-2 and TRBJ1-2, with D perhaps matching TRBD1 (5 bases). The CDR3 runs 14 residues. Germline lookup yields CDR1 SGHAT and CDR2 FQNNGV. Deletions cut 5 bases from V and 3 bases from J, with 13 bases between. The CDR3 loop reads CASSHSWGDYGYTF. CDR3 nucleotide sequence: TGTGCCAGCAGCCACAGCTGGGGCGACTATGGCTACACCTTC.

This chain connects TRBV9 to TRBJ2-5; 8 bases are a match to TRBD2. V dropped 4 bases and J dropped 3; count of bases not matched to a gene: 8. The CDR3 spans 15 residues. Germline V gives CDR1 SGDLS, CDR2 YYNGEE. This chain's CDR3 is CASSPGTRGEETQYF. The CDR3 DNA reads as TGTGCCAGCAGCCCTGGGACTAGGGGGGAAGAGACCCAGTACTTC.

This clone was detected once. The chain employs TRBV7-8 and TRBJ1-1; no firm D call. The CDR3 covers 12 residues. Trimming stripped 5 bases from V and 11 bases from J, with 15 bases between. Germline V gene data show CDR1 as SGHVS and CDR2 as FQNEAQ. CDR3 DNA: TGTGCCAGCAGCGACCTACGGGGTAGGGCTTTCTTT. It translates to CASSDLRGRAFF.

Details on this clone: At one of its ends the junction is not consistent with the germline gene, which may arise from a read error. The chain employs TRBV4-1 and TRBJ1-1, with no clear D. The CDR3 runs 14 residues. Per the germline V gene, CDR1 is MGHRA and CDR2 is YSYEKL. The CDR3 reads CASGQGPWEAEAFF. The CDR3 nucleotides read TGCGCCAGCGGCCAAGGACCGTGGGAGGCTGAAGCTTTCTTT.

This clone was observed a single time. The chain uses TRBV28 and TRBJ2-2; D may be TRBD2 (7 bases). This CDR3 spans 16 amino acids. The V gene's germline CDR1 is MDHEN and CDR2 SYDVKM. Trimming pared 4 bases from V and 4 bases from J, leaving 16 bases between. CDR3 sequence reads: CASSSLGGAPTGELFF. DNA for the CDR3: TGTGCCAGCAGTTCCTTGGGGGGGGCTCCCACCGGGGAGCTGTTTTTT.

This rearrangement joins TRBV14 to TRBJ2-7, with TRBD2 matching over 8 bases. The CDR3 is 14 residues long. Unmatched junction bases numbered 8, after V lost 8 bases and J lost 2 bases. Germline V gives CDR1 SGHDN, CDR2 FVKESK. The CDR3 region is CASDGGGIPYEQYV. The CDR3 bases are TGTGCCAGCGACGGCGGGGGGATTCCCTACGAGCAGTACGTC.

In this sample, this clone turned up once. The V gene is TRBV27, the J gene TRBJ2-7, with 9 bases lining up with TRBD1. The CDR3 totals 16 residues. The V gene end was trimmed by 6 bases and the J gene end by 2 bases; junction bases not matched to a gene: 11. Germline CDR1 is MNHEY and CDR2 is SMNVEV (reference sequence). CDR3 sequence reads: CASSRLKGQGTYEQYF. The CDR3 DNA is TGTGCCAGCAGCCGCCTAAAGGGACAGGGAACCTACGAGCAGTACTTC.

This rearrangement joins TRBV6-5 to TRBJ1-2; 7 positions match TRBD1. This CDR3 region has 13 residues. From germline, CDR1 is MNHEY and CDR2 SVGAGI. V shed 7 bases and J 6 bases; nucleotides not matched to a gene: 8. CDR3 loop: CASTRGEANGYTF. Written as DNA, the CDR3 is TGTGCCAGCACCAGGGGGGAGGCTAATGGCTACACCTTC.

The chain uses TRBV7-8 and TRBJ2-7; 11 bases align to TRBD1. The CDR3 covers 15 residues. V lost 5 bases to trimming and J lost 3 bases; unmatched junction nucleotides: 6. Germline values: CDR1 SGHVS, CDR2 FQNEAQ. CDR3 in DNA: TGTGCCAGCAGCCTTGGACAGGGGGCCGTCTACGAGCAGTACGTC. Protein: CASSLGQGAVYEQYV.

In its sample, this clone was seen once. The chain carries TRBV21-1 and TRBJ1-5; the D call in the table, TRBD1, was not verified against the DNA. TRBV21-1 is an annotated pseudogene. The CDR3 has 14 residues. CDR3 DNA sequence: TGTGCCAGCCCTCACAGGGGCGGCAATCAGCCCCAGCATTTT. This translates into CASPHRGGNQPQHF.

The chain carries TRBV9 and TRBJ1-6, with no clear D. The V end lost 3 bases, the J end lost 3 bases, and 13 bases lay between the germline ends. This CDR3 has 16 residues. Germline V gives CDR1 SGDLS, CDR2 YYNGEE. The CDR3 DNA follows: TGTGCCAGCAGCGCTCCGGAGGTGGGCTATAATTCACCCCTCCACTTT. This translates into CASSAPEVGYNSPLHF.

V is TRBV30 and J is TRBJ1-2; D gene uncertain. Germline-derived CDR1 and CDR2 are GTSNPN and SVGIG (reference sequence). The CDR3 contains 13 residues. V was pared by 0 bases and J by 4 bases, with 9 bases between. The CDR3 sequence: CAWSVLGSYGYTF. Written as DNA, the CDR3 is TGTGCCTGGAGTGTACTCGGTAGCTATGGCTACACCTTC.

This clone was picked up a small number of times. This chain uses TRBV6-1 with TRBJ2-2, with TRBD1 matching 7 bases. Trimming cost V 7 bases and J 3 bases; bases outside gene matches: 2. The CDR3 spans 13 residues. CDR1 is MNHNS and CDR2 is SASEGT in the germline V gene. The CDR3 coding sequence is TGTGCCAGCACAACAGGGGACACCGGGGAGCTGTTTTTT. Its protein is CASTTGDTGELFF.

V is TRBV28 and J is TRBJ2-2, with D unclear. V lost 4 bases and J lost 8, with 8 bases in between. CDR1 is MDHEN and CDR2 is SYDVKM in the germline V gene. The CDR3 is 12 residues long. This CDR3 reads CASSSTRGELFF. DNA for the CDR3: TGTGCCAGCAGTTCCACGCGAGGGGAGCTGTTTTTT.

Notes on this clone: This sample also contains other DNA sequences that code for the same CDR3. The V call is TRBV5-1, the J call TRBJ2-5, with 7 bases fitting TRBD1. The germline V gene has CDR1 SGHRS and CDR2 YFSETQ. The CDR3 totals 13 residues. The V gene end was trimmed by 5 bases and the J gene end by 4 bases; junction bases not matched to a gene: 5. DNA of the CDR3: TGCGCCAGCAGTCGGAACAGGGGAGAGACCCAGTACTTC. It yields the protein CASSRNRGETQYF.

J is TRBJ1-1 and V is TRBV2; unclear D gene. The CDR3 covers 13 residues. V gave up 6 bases and J gave up 4 bases, with 12 bases separating them. Germline CDR1 SNHLY, CDR2 FYNNEI. CDR3: CASRPFRGTEAFF. The CDR3 bases are TGTGCCAGCAGGCCTTTTCGGGGCACTGAAGCTTTCTTT.

The chain carries TRBV19 and TRBJ2-1; no firm D call. CDR1 is LNHDA and CDR2 is SQIVND in the germline V gene (reference sequence). CDR3 length: 14 residues. V was trimmed by 3 bases and J by 6 bases, leaving 12 bases between them. This CDR3 reads CASSISRTINEQFF. CDR3 nucleotides: TGTGCCAGTAGTATCTCGAGAACTATCAATGAGCAGTTCTTC.

The chain couples TRBV2 to TRBJ1-1; D gene ambiguous. Germline V lookup: CDR1 SNHLY, CDR2 FYNNEI. V was trimmed by 8 bases and J by 3 bases, leaving 13 bases between them. The CDR3 is 13 amino acids. The chain's CDR3 is CASSWTEDTEAFF. Written as DNA, the CDR3 is TGTGCCAGCTCCTGGACGGAGGACACTGAAGCTTTCTTT.

V gene TRBV9 combines with J gene TRBJ2-1, with TRBD1 matching 7 bases. The CDR3 totals 16 residues. V gave up 1 base and J gave up 0 bases; unmatched junction bases: 4. CDR1 is SGDLS and CDR2 is YYNGEE in the germline V gene. As DNA, the CDR3 is TGTGCCAGCAGCGTATCTCGGGACAGCTCCTACAATGAGCAGTTCTTC. Amino acids: CASSVSRDSSYNEQFF.

The chain employs TRBV28 and TRBJ2-5; 7 nucleotides line up with TRBD2. V was clipped by 3 bases and J by 5 bases; unmatched bases: 3. Per germline, CDR1 MDHEN and CDR2 SYDVKM. CDR3 length equals 13 residues. CDR3 in DNA: TGTGCCAGCAGTTTGGGGGGGTGGGAGACCCAGTACTTC. Translating gives CASSLGGWETQYF.

This chain links TRBV19 with TRBJ2-7; maybe TRBD1 (6 bases). CDR3 length: 13 amino acids. Trimming left V 4 bases short and J 6 bases short, with 13 bases between. From germline, CDR1 is LNHDA and CDR2 SQIVND (reference sequence). The CDR3 here is CASSTRTAGEQYF. For the CDR3, the DNA is TGTGCCAGTAGTACGAGGACAGCAGGCGAGCAGTACTTC. The whole variable domain, filled in from reference TRBV19 and TRBJ2-7, reads DGGITQSPKYLFRKEGQNVTLSCEQNLNHDAMYWYRQDPGQGLRLIYYSQIVNDFQKGDIAEGYSVSREKKESFPLTVTSAQKNPTAFYLCASSTRTAGEQYFGPGTRLTVT.

The chain couples TRBV27 to TRBJ1-5, with 9 bases lining up with TRBD1. Germline CDR1 reads MNHEY; CDR2 reads SMNVEV (reference sequence). This CDR3 is 17 amino acids long. The V and J ends lost 2 bases and 3 bases, in that order; junction bases with no gene match: 8. The CDR3 sequence is CASSLGGGQGYNQPQHF. The CDR3, as DNA: TGTGCCAGCAGTTTAGGAGGTGGACAGGGGTACAATCAGCCCCAGCATTTT.

The rearrangement links TRBV6-6 to TRBJ2-5; 8 bases agree with TRBD2. Germline V gene lookup returns CDR1 MNHNY and CDR2 SVGAGI (reference sequence). The CDR3 extends over 13 amino acids. V lost 9 bases to trimming and J lost 3 bases; unmatched junction nucleotides: 6. The DNA of the CDR3 is TGTGCCAGTCTAGCGGGCCCCAAAGAGACCCAGTACTTC. Amino acid sequence: CASLAGPKETQYF.

The rearrangement joins TRBV4-1 to TRBJ1-1; D unclear. V was cut by 1 base and J by 6 bases, with 12 bases left in between. Germline assignment: CDR1 MGHRA and CDR2 YSYEKL. This CDR3 has 14 residues. The CDR3 nucleotides read TGCGCCAGCAGCCAAGGACCGTGGGAGGCTGAAGCTTTCTTT. Its translation is CASSQGPWEAEAFF.

The rearrangement links TRBV28 to TRBJ1-5; 8 nucleotides line up with TRBD1. This CDR3 comprises 16 residues. Trimming cost V 3 bases and J 0 bases; bases outside gene matches: 4. Looked up from germline, CDR1 is MDHEN and CDR2 is SYDVKM. CDR3 sequence: CASSFQGALSNQPQHF. DNA of the CDR3: TGTGCCAGCAGTTTCCAGGGGGCGCTTAGCAATCAGCCCCAGCATTTT.

The chain employs TRBV6-1 and TRBJ2-2; D might be TRBD1 (5 bases). Germline V gives CDR1 MNHNS, CDR2 SASEGT. The CDR3 is 15 residues long. The V end was cut by 0 bases, the J end by 1 base, with 6 bases between. This CDR3 reads CASSEATGNTGELFF. CDR3 bases: TGTGCCAGCAGTGAAGCAACAGGGAACACCGGGGAGCTGTTTTTT.